This T cell receptor beta chain was found in a study of Ad26.COV2.S vaccination and SARS-CoV-2 variants. V lost 8 bases and J 5 bases, leaving 15 bases between the germline ends. This CDR3 is 13 amino acids long. Produced via immunoSEQ multiplex PCR; TCRdb's table is partial and in-frame only. This table has around 300,000 clones, approximately 90% appearing once. Treatment specified: some 20 received Ad26.COV2.S at low or high dose, single or two shots; a few received placebo; per-sample allocation not given. Sampling happened 63 days after the first vaccine or placebo injection. The source is a person between 18 and 65 years old who received the Ad26.COV2.S COVID-19 vaccine or a placebo. The source material was peripheral blood, sampled in a trial of Ad26.COV2.S vaccine versus placebo. The chain joins TRBV12-3 or TRBV12-4 to TRBJ2-5, with D possibly TRBD1 on 5 matching bases. CDR3 nucleotide sequence: TGTGCCAGCCTAATTACAGGAGACGAGACCCAGTACTTC. Encoded protein: CASLITGDETQYF.